These 23 T cell receptor beta chains were sequenced from one sample in a study of blood T cell repertoires in COVID-19. The repertoire was sequenced with immunoSEQ multiplex PCR; TCRdb's copy has only in-frame clones and lacks some. The data hold about 230,000 clones, with around 78% observed a single time. The sample comprised peripheral blood. These receptors were collected from a woman between 65 and 79 years old with active or convalescent COVID-19.

The sample holds one count of this clone. The chain couples TRBV4-2 to TRBJ2-5; 13 bases are a match to TRBD2. Germline V lookup: CDR1 LGHNA, CDR2 YNFKEQ. J was trimmed by 2 bases and V by 5 bases; bases with no gene match: 11. CDR3 length: 18 amino acids. DNA for the CDR3: TGTGCCAGCAGCAGGGGAAAACTGACTAGCGGGGGGCAAGAGACCCAGTACTTC. Translation gives CASSRGKLTSGGQETQYF.

The chain combines TRBV18 with TRBJ1-3; perhaps TRBD1 as D (6 bases). The germline V gene has CDR1 KGHSH and CDR2 LQKENI. The CDR3 covers 16 residues. V lost 5 bases to trimming and J lost 4 bases, with 18 bases between them. The CDR3 bases are TGTGCCAGCTCAGCGACAGGACCAGGCTCCGGAAACACCATATATTTT. This translates into CASSATGPGSGNTIYF.

The J gene is TRBJ2-7, the V gene TRBV30; D remains unclear. Per the germline V gene, CDR1 is GTSNPN and CDR2 is SVGIG (reference sequence). There are 12 residues in the CDR3. V was trimmed by 4 bases and J by 2 bases, leaving 9 bases between them. CDR3: CAWTRGAYEQYF. In nucleotides, the CDR3 is TGTGCCTGGACCCGCGGAGCCTACGAGCAGTACTTC.

The chain employs TRBV11-2 and TRBJ2-5, with 10 nucleotides matching TRBD1. This CDR3 spans 16 amino acids. Looked up from germline, CDR1 is SGHAT and CDR2 is FQNNGV. The J segment lost 2 bases and the V segment lost 1 base, leaving 4 bases of the junction unmatched. The CDR3 nucleotides are TGTGCCAGCAGCTTAGGTCAGGGACAGGGGCAAGAGACCCAGTACTTC. Protein sequence: CASSLGQGQGQETQYF.

V usage is TRBV28 and J usage is TRBJ2-3, with D tentatively TRBD2 (6 bases). Germline CDR1 reads MDHEN; CDR2 reads SYDVKM. Trimming removed 8 bases at V and 4 bases at J, with 13 bases between. This CDR3 comprises 13 residues. The CDR3 DNA reads TGTGCCAGCTGCGCGGGATCTCCAGATACGCAGTATTTT. It codes for CASCAGSPDTQYF. Full variable domain (outside the CDR3, taken from reference TRBV28 and TRBJ2-3): DVKVTQSSRYLVKRTGEKVFLECVQDMDHENMFWYRQDPGLGLRLIYFSYDVKMKEKGDIPEGYSVSREKKERFSLILESASTNQTSMYLCASCAGSPDTQYFGPGTRLTVL.

The gene calls are TRBV10-3 and TRBJ1-2; possible D gene TRBD1, 5 bases. Germline loops: CDR1 ENHRY, CDR2 SYGVKD. Trimming took off 10 bases at V and 4 bases at J, with 19 bases between the two ends. CDR3 length: 14 residues. DNA of the CDR3: TGTGCCACCGAACCTGGAGGGGTAGTCTATGGCTACACCTTC. It encodes CATEPGGVVYGYTF.

The rearrangement joins TRBV2 to TRBJ1-2; D is ambiguous. Germline V gene data show CDR1 as SNHLY and CDR2 as FYNNEI. The V end lost 1 base, the J end lost 5 bases, and 11 bases lay between the germline ends. The CDR3 totals 14 residues. CDR3 amino acids: CASSEVAGNYGYTF. The CDR3 DNA follows: TGTGCCAGCAGTGAAGTGGCGGGGAATTATGGCTACACCTTC. The full variable domain, rest sourced from reference TRBV2 and TRBJ1-2, is EPEVTQTPSHQVTQMGQEVILRCVPISNHLYFYWYRQILGQKVEFLVSFYNNEISEKSEIFDDQFSVERPDGSNFTLKIRSTKLEDSAMYFCASSEVAGNYGYTFGSGTRLTVV.

This chain links TRBV28 with TRBJ1-4, with 9 bases fitting TRBD1. CDR1 and CDR2 from the germline V gene are MDHEN and SYDVKM. The CDR3 consists of 13 residues. V shed 6 bases, J shed 8 bases, and the junction held 4 bases outside the gene matches. The DNA for the CDR3 is TGTGCCAGCAGGACAGGGGGGGACGAAAAACTGTTTTTT. Translation: CASRTGGDEKLFF.

The CDR3 spells CSVEGSREAFF. The CDR3 DNA is TGCAGCGTTGAAGGGTCCCGGGAAGCTTTCTTT. J is TRBJ1-1 and V is TRBV29-1; D uncertain. Germline CDR1 reads SQVTM; CDR2 reads ANQGSEA. CDR3 length: 11 residues. V lost 1 base and J lost 8, with 8 bases in between.

This clone was seen more than once but under ten times. This rearrangement joins TRBV19 to TRBJ1-5, with TRBD1 matching 7 bases. V lost 0 bases to trimming and J lost 7 bases; unmatched junction nucleotides: 9. The CDR3 runs to 16 residues. The V gene's germline CDR1 is LNHDA and CDR2 SQIVND (reference sequence). CDR3 bases: TGTGCCAGTAGTATAGATCAGGCGAGAGGGGGCCAGCCCCAGCATTTT. This encodes CASSIDQARGGQPQHF. Combining the CDR3 with reference TRBV19 and TRBJ1-5 gives the whole variable domain DGGITQSPKYLFRKEGQNVTLSCEQNLNHDAMYWYRQDPGQGLRLIYYSQIVNDFQKGDIAEGYSVSREKKESFPLTVTSAQKNPTAFYLCASSIDQARGGQPQHFGDGTRLSIL.

V gene TRBV5-1 combines with J gene TRBJ1-1; D is unresolved. The germline CDR1 and CDR2 sequences are SGHRS and YFSETQ. Trimming cost V 0 bases and J 0 bases, with 9 bases left between them. The CDR3 has 15 amino acids. CDR3 loop: CASSLGHGLNTEAFF. The CDR3 bases are TGCGCCAGCAGCTTGGGTCACGGGTTGAACACTGAAGCTTTCTTT.

This sequence joins TRBV5-4 and TRBJ2-7; possible D gene TRBD1, 6 bases. V lost 0 bases and J lost 3, with 10 bases in between. The CDR3 sequence is 14 residues long. Germline loops: CDR1 SGHNT, CDR2 YYREEE (reference sequence). Here the CDR3 reads CASSLETGLYEQYF. CDR3 nucleotides: TGTGCCAGCAGCTTGGAGACAGGTCTCTACGAGCAGTACTTC. Together with reference TRBV5-4 and TRBJ2-7, the CDR3 gives the full variable domain: ETGVTQSPTHLIKTRGQQVTLRCSSQSGHNTVSWYQQALGQGPQFIFQYYREEENGRGNFPPRFSGLQFPNYSSELNVNALELDDSALYLCASSLETGLYEQYFGPGTRLTVT.

This clone has just a few counts. The CDR3 here is CASSPNRGFTGELFF. Here the CDR3 DNA reads TGCGCCAGCAGCCCAAACAGGGGTTTCACCGGGGAGCTGTTTTTT. The V gene is TRBV5-1, the J gene TRBJ2-2; 7 nucleotides match TRBD1. CDR3 length: 15 amino acids. CDR1 is SGHRS and CDR2 is YFSETQ in the germline V gene. With 4 bases clipped from V and 4 bases from J, the junction kept 7 bases outside the gene matches. Looking up the rest from reference TRBV5-1 and TRBJ2-2 gives the full variable domain: KAGVTQTPRYLIKTRGQQVTLSCSPISGHRSVSWYQQTPGQGLQFLFEYFSETQRNKGNFPGRFSGRQFSNSRSEMNVSTLELGDSALYLCASSPNRGFTGELFFGEGSRLTVL.

V and J are TRBV28 and TRBJ1-4; D is possibly TRBD1 (5 bases). CDR3 length: 14 amino acids. CDR1 is MDHEN and CDR2 is SYDVKM in the germline V gene. The ends were cut back, 8 bases at V and 0 bases at J, with 10 bases in the middle. This chain's CDR3 is CASLPGSTNEKLFF. The CDR3 region has the DNA TGTGCCAGCCTGCCAGGGTCAACTAATGAAAAACTGTTTTTT.

The J gene is TRBJ2-1, the V gene TRBV5-1; D possibly corresponds to TRBD2 (5 bases). CDR1 is SGHRS, CDR2 YFSETQ, per germline. Between the trimmed V and J ends, which lost 4 bases and 10 bases, there was a span of 12 bases. The CDR3 spans 12 residues. The CDR3 loop reads CASSPDGIEQFF. The DNA of the CDR3 is TGCGCCAGCAGCCCGGACGGGATCGAGCAGTTCTTC.

This chain joins TRBV19 and TRBJ2-1, with no clear D. V lost 2 bases to trimming and J lost 6 bases, with 8 bases between them. The CDR3 totals 13 residues. Germline CDR1 LNHDA, CDR2 SQIVND (reference sequence). DNA of the CDR3: TGTGCCAGTAGTATAACAGCTTCCAATGAGCAGTTCTTC. This codes for CASSITASNEQFF.

The rearrangement joins TRBV18 to TRBJ2-2; TRBD1 might be the D (6 bases). Germline CDR1 and CDR2: KGHSH and LQKENI. V lost 1 base and J 0 bases, leaving 12 bases between the germline ends. The CDR3 extends over 17 amino acids. The chain's CDR3 is CASSPREGQSNTGELFF. The CDR3 DNA sequence: TGTGCCAGCTCACCACGGGAAGGACAGTCGAACACCGGGGAGCTGTTTTTT.

V is TRBV5-1 and J is TRBJ2-7; TRBD1 matches 7 bases. Losses at the gene ends were 2 bases for V and 6 bases for J; bases not matched to a gene: 5. This CDR3 contains 13 residues. Germline lookup yields CDR1 SGHRS and CDR2 YFSETQ. CDR3 sequence: CASSFRQGGEQYF. The CDR3, as DNA: TGCGCCAGCAGCTTCCGACAGGGCGGCGAGCAGTACTTC.

The chain carries TRBV30 and TRBJ1-2; possible D gene TRBD1, 5 bases. Germline V lookup: CDR1 GTSNPN, CDR2 SVGIG (reference sequence). The CDR3 has 13 residues. The germline V and J ends were trimmed by 0 bases and 7 bases, with 12 bases remaining between them. CDR3 DNA: TGTGCCTGGAGTGTACAGGTTCTTTTTGGCTACACCTTC. Translating gives CAWSVQVLFGYTF.

This rearrangement joins TRBV7-2 to TRBJ1-1; D uncertain. The germline V gene has CDR1 SGHTA and CDR2 FQGNSA. The V end lost 0 bases, the J end lost 0 bases, and 8 bases lay between the germline ends. CDR3 length: 15 residues. The CDR3 here is CASSLAPVLNTEAFF. The CDR3 bases are TGTGCCAGCAGCTTAGCCCCCGTCCTGAACACTGAAGCTTTCTTT.

J is TRBJ1-1 and V is TRBV6-5; a possible D gene is TRBD1 (5 bases). Between the trimmed V and J ends, which lost 10 bases and 2 bases, there was a span of 20 bases. The CDR3 spans 15 residues. CDR1 and CDR2 (germline): MNHEY, SVGAGI. The CDR3, as DNA: TGTGCCACTAGTGCGGGGTGGGGGGTTAACACTGAAGCTTTCTTT. Translated: CATSAGWGVNTEAFF.

This sequence joins TRBV5-5 and TRBJ1-2; 8 nucleotides line up with TRBD1. The V and J ends lost 2 bases and 8 bases, in that order; junction bases with no gene match: 8. In germline, CDR1 is SGHKS, CDR2 YYEKEE (reference sequence). The CDR3 has 14 residues. CDR3 region: CASSFLDRVGGYTF. DNA for the CDR3: TGTGCCAGCAGCTTTCTGGACAGGGTGGGAGGCTACACCTTC. The full variable domain, its missing parts supplied by reference TRBV5-5 and TRBJ1-2, is DAGVTQSPTHLIKTRGQQVTLRCSPISGHKSVSWYQQVLGQGPQFIFQYYEKEERGRGNFPDRFSARQFPNYSSELNVNALLLGDSALYLCASSFLDRVGGYTFGSGTRLTVV.

The chain combines TRBV20-1 with TRBJ1-3, with D uncertain. The CDR3 is made up of 11 amino acids. The ends were cut back, 5 bases at V and 4 bases at J, with 6 bases in the middle. In germline, CDR1 is DFQATT, CDR2 SNEGSKA (reference sequence). The CDR3 protein is CSAPYGNTIYF. CDR3 coding DNA: TGCAGTGCTCCCTACGGAAACACCATATATTTT.